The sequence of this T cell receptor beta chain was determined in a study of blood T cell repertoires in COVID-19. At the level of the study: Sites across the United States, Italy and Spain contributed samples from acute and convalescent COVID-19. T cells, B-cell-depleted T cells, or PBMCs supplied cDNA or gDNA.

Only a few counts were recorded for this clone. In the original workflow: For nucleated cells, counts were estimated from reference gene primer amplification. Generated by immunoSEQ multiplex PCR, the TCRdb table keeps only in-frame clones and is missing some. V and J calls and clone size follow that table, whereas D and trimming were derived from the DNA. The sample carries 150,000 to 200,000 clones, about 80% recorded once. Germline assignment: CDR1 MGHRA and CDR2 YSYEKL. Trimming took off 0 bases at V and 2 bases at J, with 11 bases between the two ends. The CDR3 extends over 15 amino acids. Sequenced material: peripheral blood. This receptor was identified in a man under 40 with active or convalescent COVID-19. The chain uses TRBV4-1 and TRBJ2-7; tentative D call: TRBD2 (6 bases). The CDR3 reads CASSQDTGLAYEQYV. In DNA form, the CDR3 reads TGCGCCAGCAGCCAAGACACGGGACTTGCCTACGAGCAGTACGTC.